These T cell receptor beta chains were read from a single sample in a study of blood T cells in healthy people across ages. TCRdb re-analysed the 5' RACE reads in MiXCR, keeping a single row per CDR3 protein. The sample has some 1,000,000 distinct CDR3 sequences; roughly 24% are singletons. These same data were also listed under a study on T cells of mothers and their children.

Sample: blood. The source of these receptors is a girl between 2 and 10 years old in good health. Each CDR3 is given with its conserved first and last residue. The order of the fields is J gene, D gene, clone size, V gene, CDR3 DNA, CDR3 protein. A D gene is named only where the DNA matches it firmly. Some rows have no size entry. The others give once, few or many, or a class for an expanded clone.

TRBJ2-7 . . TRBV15 TGTGCCACCAGCAGAGATCTCTACCGCAGGGGCCATGGGTACGAGCAGTACTTC CATSRDLYRRGHGYEQYF
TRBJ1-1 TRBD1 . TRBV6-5 TGTGCCAGCAGAGGCTTTACAGGGGCACCTTTCTTT CASRGFTGAPFF
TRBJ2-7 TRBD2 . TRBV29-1 TGCAGCGCCCTAGACGCGGGGGCCTACGAGCAGTACTTC CSALDAGAYEQYF
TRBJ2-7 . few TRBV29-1 TGCAGCGTTGAAGAACCGAAGAGCTCCTACGAGCAGTACTTC CSVEEPKSSYEQYF
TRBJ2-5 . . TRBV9 TGTGCCAGCATCGCTGGGGAGACCCAGTACTTC CASIAGETQYF
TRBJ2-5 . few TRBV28 . CASSSSDSAGPAAETQYF
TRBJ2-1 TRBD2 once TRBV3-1 TGTGCCAGCAGCCCCCCATTGGCGGGAGACAATGAGCAGTTCTTC CASSPPLAGDNEQFF
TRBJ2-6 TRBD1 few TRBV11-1 TGTGCCAGCAGCCCTTTGGGCGGACAGGAACTCTCTTCTGGGGCCAACGTCCTGACTTTC CASSPLGGQELSSGANVLTF
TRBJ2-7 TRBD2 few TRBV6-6 TGTGCCAGCAGTTACTCCAAAGGACTAGCGGGTGATGAGCAGTACTTC CASSYSKGLAGDEQYF
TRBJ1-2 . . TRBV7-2 TGTGCCAGCAGCCCCCTCAATGGCTACACCTTC CASSPLNGYTF
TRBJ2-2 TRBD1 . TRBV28 TGTGCCAGCGATGAAGGGACAGGGGGAAACACCGGGGAGCTGTTTTTT CASDEGTGGNTGELFF
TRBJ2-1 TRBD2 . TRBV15 TGTGCCACCAGCGGCCCTAGCGGATGGAACAATGAGCAGTTCTTC CATSGPSGWNNEQFF
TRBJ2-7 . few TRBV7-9 TGTGCCAGCATCGGAACAGGGAGCGAGCAGTACTTC CASIGTGSEQYF
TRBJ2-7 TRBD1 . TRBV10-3 TGTGCCATCAGTGAGGGACGTGCTGGGACAGGGGGTGACGAGCAGTACTTC CAISEGRAGTGGDEQYF
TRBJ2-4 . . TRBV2 TGTGCCAGCGGGGACGGCATAGGCATTCAGTACTTC CASGDGIGIQYF
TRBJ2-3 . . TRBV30 TGTGCCTGGAGTGGAGCAAGCACAGATACGCAGTATTTT CAWSGASTDTQYF
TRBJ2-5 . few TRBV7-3 TGTGCCAGCAGTCCGGGGATAGGGCCCGGGGGAGGAGAGACCCAGTACTTC CASSPGIGPGGGETQYF
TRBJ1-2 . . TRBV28 TGTGCCAGCGGGCCCCTGGGGGGTCTTCTCTATGGCTACACCTTC CASGPLGGLLYGYTF
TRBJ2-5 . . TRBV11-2 TGTGCCAGCAGCCATGCAGGGAGAGAGACCCAGTACTTC CASSHAGRETQYF
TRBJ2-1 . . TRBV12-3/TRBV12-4 TGTGCCAGCAGTTCCCTGGGAGCGGAAGCCTACAATGAGCAGTTCTTC CASSSLGAEAYNEQFF
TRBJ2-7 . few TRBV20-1 TGCAGTGCTAGACCAAGAATCGGGGGCACAAGCTCCTACGAGCAGTACTTC CSARPRIGGTSSYEQYF
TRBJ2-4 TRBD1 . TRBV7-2 TGTGCCAGCAGCTTAGGGGCCACAGGGGCTAGAAACATTCAGTACTTC CASSLGATGARNIQYF
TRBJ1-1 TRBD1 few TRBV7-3 TGTGCCAGCAGCCGGGGATCCGGGACAGGTCTATCCTCCGAAGCTTTCTTT CASSRGSGTGLSSEAFF
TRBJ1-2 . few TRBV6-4 TGTGCCAGCAGTGAATCCCCTTCGGGAGGCTACACCTTC CASSESPSGGYTF
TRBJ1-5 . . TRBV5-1 TGCGCCAGCAGCTACGTAGGGGACGCCAATCAGCCCCAGCATTTT CASSYVGDANQPQHF
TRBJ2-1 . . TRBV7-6 TGTGCCAGCAGCCTATTACTAGCCAATGAGCAGTTCTTC CASSLLLANEQFF
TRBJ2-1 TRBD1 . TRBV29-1 TGCAGCGTTCGCACGGGACAGGGATCCTACAATGAGCAGTTCTTC CSVRTGQGSYNEQFF
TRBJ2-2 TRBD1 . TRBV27 TGTGCCAGCAGTCGACAGGGCATGAACACCGGGGAGCTGTTTTTT CASSRQGMNTGELFF
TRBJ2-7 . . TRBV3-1 TGTGCCAGCAGCCAAGAAGGACACAGCTACGAGCAGTACTTC CASSQEGHSYEQYF
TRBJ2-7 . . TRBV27 TGTGCCACCAGGGGGGGGCCCTACGAGCAGTACTTC CATRGGPYEQYF